Each of the 27 T cell receptor beta chains below was sequenced from the same sample in a study of control samples from healthy donors and cancer patients. Libraries were prepared by immunoSEQ multiplex PCR; TCRdb keeps only in-frame clonotypes and omits some of them. The sample holds around 130,000 clones, more than 70% seen once. Sequenced input: blood. The source is a man over 45 in good health.

This clone was seen only a few times. The chain joins TRBV7-3 to TRBJ1-6; D is unresolved. CDR1 and CDR2 (germline): SGHTA, FQGTGA. Trimming took off 3 bases at V and 5 bases at J, with 5 bases between the two ends. CDR3 size: 13 residues. The DNA for the CDR3 is TGTGCCAGCAGCTTGTCGAATAATTCACCCCTCCACTTT. Translation gives CASSLSNNSPLHF. The whole variable domain, filled in from reference TRBV7-3 and TRBJ1-6, reads GAGVSQTPSNKVTEKGKYVELRCDPISGHTALYWYRQSLGQGPEFLIYFQGTGAADDSGLPNDRFFAVRPEGSVSTLKIQRTERGDSAVYLCASSLSNNSPLHFGNGTRLTVT.

The chain joins TRBV5-1 to TRBJ2-3, with TRBD2 as a possible D gene (6 bases). The CDR3 spans 15 residues. V was cut by 4 bases and J by 6 bases, with 18 bases left in between. Germline-derived CDR1 and CDR2 are SGHRS and YFSETQ. The CDR3 reads CASSHTSPTVDTQYF. CDR3 coding DNA: TGCGCCAGCAGCCACACTAGCCCAACGGTGGATACGCAGTATTTT.

CDR3 amino acids: CASSLVLAGDDTDTQYF. In DNA, the CDR3 is TGCGCCAGCAGCTTGGTACTAGCGGGGGATGACACAGATACGCAGTATTTT. The J gene is TRBJ2-3, the V gene TRBV5-1; TRBD2 matches 11 bases. The CDR3 spans 17 residues. Germline lookup yields CDR1 SGHRS and CDR2 YFSETQ. Trimming cost V 0 bases and J 2 bases; bases outside gene matches: 5.

The chain has TRBV28 and TRBJ2-7; no clear D gene. The CDR3 has 11 residues. Germline CDR1 MDHEN, CDR2 SYDVKM. V gave up 9 bases and J gave up 3 bases, with 9 bases separating them. CDR3 residues: CASDGRYEQYF. CDR3 nucleotide sequence: TGTGCCAGTGACGGGCGCTACGAGCAGTACTTC.

V is TRBV5-1 and J is TRBJ1-1, with D tentatively TRBD1 (6 bases). The CDR3 contains 15 residues. The germline V and J ends were trimmed by 0 bases and 2 bases, with 11 bases remaining between them. The germline V gene has CDR1 SGHRS and CDR2 YFSETQ. The CDR3 DNA sequence: TGCGCCAGCAGCTTGGATACAGGGATAAACACTGAAGCTTTCTTT. It codes for CASSLDTGINTEAFF.

V usage is TRBV20-1 and J usage is TRBJ1-2; D uncertain. The CDR3 spans 12 residues. Germline lookup yields CDR1 DFQATT and CDR2 SNEGSKA (reference sequence). V lost 3 bases and J 4 bases, leaving 9 bases between the germline ends. CDR3 bases: TGCAGTGCTAGTGACGGGCTCTATGGCTACACCTTC. Protein sequence: CSASDGLYGYTF.

The rearrangement links TRBV6-6 to TRBJ2-7; 10 bases agree with TRBD2. Trimming took 10 bases from V and 5 from J; bases not matched to a gene: 11. The V gene's germline CDR1 is MNHNY and CDR2 SVGAGI (reference sequence). The CDR3 is made up of 14 amino acids. The CDR3 reads CATSTSGVSNEQYF. CDR3 nucleotides: TGTGCCACTTCCACTAGCGGGGTCTCGAACGAGCAGTACTTC.

The V and J genes are TRBV19 and TRBJ1-2; tentatively, D is TRBD1 (5 bases). There are 11 residues in the CDR3. V gave up 11 bases and J gave up 7 bases, with 14 bases separating them. Germline V lookup: CDR1 LNHDA, CDR2 SQIVND (reference sequence). This chain's CDR3 is CALWGDGGYTF. In nucleotides, the CDR3 is TGTGCCCTGTGGGGGGACGGTGGCTACACCTTC.

The chain links TRBV28 to TRBJ2-7; D may be TRBD1 (5 bases). The CDR3 contains 11 residues. Trimming removed 6 bases at V and 3 bases at J, with 6 bases between. CDR1 MDHEN and CDR2 SYDVKM come from the germline V gene. This CDR3 reads CASRTVYEQYF. CDR3 bases: TGTGCCAGCAGGACAGTCTACGAGCAGTACTTC. Together with reference TRBV28 and TRBJ2-7, the CDR3 gives the full variable domain: DVKVTQSSRYLVKRTGEKVFLECVQDMDHENMFWYRQDPGLGLRLIYFSYDVKMKEKGDIPEGYSVSREKKERFSLILESASTNQTSMYLCASRTVYEQYFGPGTRLTVT.

This clone was seen just once. The V call is TRBV7-8, the J call TRBJ2-5; 11 nucleotides align to TRBD1. CDR1 and CDR2 from the germline V gene are SGHVS and FQNEAQ. With V trimmed by 1 base and J by 5 bases, 6 bases remained unmatched. The CDR3 spans 16 residues. Here the CDR3 DNA reads TGTGCCAGCAGCTTAGTTTTGGACAGGGGGCTCGAGACCCAGTACTTC. This translates into CASSLVLDRGLETQYF.

The chain recombines TRBV3-1 (or the pseudogene TRBV3-2) with TRBJ2-1; TRBD1 is a possible D gene (5 bases). V lost 3 bases and J lost 16, with 22 bases in between. CDR1 is LGHDT and CDR2 is YNNKEL in the germline V gene (reference sequence). This CDR3 region has 14 residues. CDR3 nucleotides: TGTGCCAGCAGCCACGGACAAAACCACCGATCGGTTTTCTTC. Its protein is CASSHGQNHRSVFF.

The chain employs TRBV29-1 and TRBJ1-3; a possible D gene is TRBD1 (5 bases). V dropped 6 bases and J dropped 3 bases, with 12 bases sitting between them. The CDR3 is 13 residues long. Looked up from germline, CDR1 is SQVTM and CDR2 is ANQGSEA. The DNA of the CDR3 is TGCAGCGTACAGGTCTTCTTTGGAAACACCATATATTTT. Translated: CSVQVFFGNTIYF.

CDR3 loop: CATSPGSKGAIITDTQYF. CDR3 nucleotides: TGTGCCACCAGCCCCGGGTCGAAAGGGGCTATTATCACAGATACGCAGTATTTT. This chain links TRBV24-1 with TRBJ2-3; D is possibly TRBD1 (5 bases). The V gene lost 7 bases and the J gene lost 2 bases, with 24 bases spanning the gap. The CDR3 length is 18 residues. Germline CDR1 KGHDR, CDR2 SFDVKD.

The J gene is TRBJ1-5, the V gene TRBV15, with D perhaps matching TRBD1 (5 bases). V lost 0 bases and J lost 0, with 15 bases in between. The CDR3 has 18 amino acids. CDR1 LNHNV and CDR2 YYDKDF come from the germline V gene (reference sequence). This CDR3 is CATSREGTDFFSNQPQHF. CDR3 DNA sequence: TGTGCCACCAGCAGAGAAGGGACCGACTTCTTTAGCAATCAGCCCCAGCATTTT.

V gene TRBV3-1 (or the pseudogene TRBV3-2) combines with J gene TRBJ2-7, with 7 bases aligning to TRBD1. Germline V gives CDR1 LGHDT, CDR2 YNNKEL (reference sequence). V lost 1 base to trimming and J lost 2 bases; unmatched junction nucleotides: 5. The CDR3 consists of 15 residues. In DNA form, the CDR3 reads TGTGCCAGCAGCCAAGGGACCCAGGGGGCCTACGAGCAGTACTTC. It encodes CASSQGTQGAYEQYF.

The V and J genes are TRBV4-1 and TRBJ2-5, with a weak D call TRBD2 (7 bases). The CDR3 is 13 residues long. V gave up 8 bases and J gave up 2 bases, with 12 bases separating them. CDR1 is MGHRA, CDR2 YSYEKL, per germline. The CDR3: CASREGGQETQYF. DNA of the CDR3: TGCGCCAGCCGAGAGGGGGGGCAAGAGACCCAGTACTTC.

The count of this clone is one. The chain recombines TRBV18 with TRBJ1-1, with no clear D. This CDR3 comprises 11 residues. V shed 2 bases and J shed 11 bases, with 9 bases lying between them. CDR1 and CDR2 from the germline V gene are KGHSH and LQKENI. CDR3 sequence reads: CASSPGREAFF. CDR3 DNA: TGTGCCAGCTCACCAGGTAGGGAGGCTTTCTTT.

V and J are TRBV5-1 and TRBJ2-6; D is unclear. V was shortened by 4 bases and J by 1 base, with 3 bases between the two germline ends. The CDR3 is 13 amino acids. Germline V gene lookup returns CDR1 SGHRS and CDR2 YFSETQ. The CDR3 sequence: CASSVSGANVLTF. The CDR3 nucleotides are TGCGCCAGCAGCGTATCTGGGGCCAACGTCCTGACTTTC.

In its sample, this clone was seen once. The chain has TRBV4-1 and TRBJ2-1, with D uncertain. The germline V gene has CDR1 MGHRA and CDR2 YSYEKL. The CDR3 runs 14 residues. V shed 4 bases and J shed 9 bases, with 16 bases lying between them. CDR3 amino acids: CASSPLPQKGEQFF. CDR3 in DNA: TGCGCCAGCAGCCCCCTCCCCCAAAAGGGTGAGCAGTTCTTC.

This sequence joins TRBV7-7 and TRBJ1-4; 7 bases fit TRBD1. Losses at the gene ends were 4 bases for V and 3 bases for J; bases not matched to a gene: 2. CDR1 SSHAT and CDR2 FNYEAQ come from the germline V gene (reference sequence). This CDR3 region has 14 residues. This CDR3 reads CASSSGQPNEKLFF. The CDR3 coding sequence is TGTGCCAGCAGCTCGGGACAGCCTAATGAAAAACTGTTTTTT.

This chain joins TRBV19 and TRBJ1-5, with 10 nucleotides matching TRBD1. With 3 bases clipped from V and 7 bases from J, the junction kept 18 bases outside the gene matches. The CDR3 spans 19 residues. In germline, CDR1 is LNHDA, CDR2 SQIVND (reference sequence). CDR3 DNA: TGTGCCAGTAGTATTTATTTAGTCGCTGGGACAGGGGTAAAACAGCCCCAGCATTTT. Amino acid sequence: CASSIYLVAGTGVKQPQHF.

The gene calls are TRBV3-1 (or the pseudogene TRBV3-2) and TRBJ1-1; D might be TRBD1 (5 bases). CDR3 length: 16 residues. Germline-derived CDR1 and CDR2 are LGHDT and YNNKEL (reference sequence). Deletions cut 4 bases from V and 0 bases from J, with 15 bases between. CDR3 region: CASSPGTQGVNTEAFF. The DNA for the CDR3 is TGTGCCAGCAGCCCCGGGACCCAAGGGGTGAACACTGAAGCTTTCTTT.

The rearrangement uses TRBV6-5 and TRBJ1-2, with D possibly matching TRBD1 (5 bases). Trimming removed 2 bases at V and 8 bases at J, with 12 bases between. This CDR3 region has 13 residues. Germline V CDR1 and CDR2: MNHEY, SVGAGI. The CDR3 sequence: CASSYARGVGYTF. The CDR3 nucleotides are TGTGCCAGCAGTTACGCGCGGGGGGTCGGCTACACCTTC.

This chain joins TRBV5-4 and TRBJ2-5, with 8 bases matching TRBD1. V trimming: 4 bases; J trimming: 4 bases; junction bases outside the gene matches: 6. The CDR3 is made up of 14 amino acids. From germline, CDR1 is SGHNT and CDR2 YYREEE (reference sequence). CDR3 DNA sequence: TGTGCCAGCAGCCGGACAGGGTTGTCAGAGACCCAGTACTTC. Residues: CASSRTGLSETQYF.

The rearrangement links TRBV30 to TRBJ2-5; D perhaps matches TRBD1 (5 bases). Germline loops: CDR1 GTSNPN, CDR2 SVGIG (reference sequence). The CDR3 loop spans 13 amino acids. The V end lost 4 bases, the J end lost 5 bases, and 14 bases lay between the germline ends. CDR3 nucleotide sequence: TGTGCCTGGAACCCACAGGTTGGCGAGACCCAGTACTTC. Protein: CAWNPQVGETQYF.

The gene calls are TRBV7-3 and TRBJ2-7; D is undetermined. The CDR3 spans 14 residues. The ends were cut back, 6 bases at V and 0 bases at J, with 12 bases in the middle. CDR1 and CDR2 (germline): SGHTA, FQGTGA. CDR3 nucleotides: TGTGCCAGCAGTATGGACGCTAGCTCCTACGAGCAGTACTTC. Its translation is CASSMDASSYEQYF.

V usage is TRBV19 and J usage is TRBJ1-4, with 9 bases lining up with TRBD1. Trimming removed 4 bases from V and 6 bases from J; junction bases left unmatched: 3. The CDR3 sequence is 14 residues long. Germline CDR1 reads LNHDA; CDR2 reads SQIVND (reference sequence). The CDR3 bases are TGTGCCAGTAGTACGGGACAGGGAGATGAAAAACTGTTTTTT. Translation: CASSTGQGDEKLFF.